The TCR beta chain described here comes from a study of tumor-infiltrating lymphocytes in primary liver carcinoma (dated by TCRdb to the late 2010s). Study-level background: Of the five patients, three men and two women aged 30 to 69 years, four had hepatocellular carcinoma and one had combined HCC and intrahepatic cholangiocarcinoma. The tumors of the five patients were staged as T1-T3 N0M0, with maximum diameters ranging from 4.2 to 10 cm. Each sample produced about 3.5 to 8 million productive TCRbeta reads, and read depth showed no significant difference between tissue types. TCRbeta repertoire sequencing, expression microarrays and whole-exome sequencing were combined in the study across five regions of each liver tumor, with adjacent normal tissue and blood also included. TCRbeta repertoire sequencing covered roughly 35 specimens from 5 patients: roughly 25 tumor regions, 5 adjacent noncancerous liver tissues and 5 peripheral blood samples. Agilent mRNA microarray profiling was performed on the roughly 25 tumor region samples to relate TCRbeta repertoire diversity to the local molecular phenotype. Technical replicate repertoires showed high reproducibility, with mean shared-clone rates approximately 0.9 and correlation coefficients above 0.98. Study-wide conclusions, independent of this receptor: Only the TCR beta chain was sequenced, which likely underestimates true repertoire diversity because unpaired alpha chains were not captured. Because the samples were bulk and unsorted, CD4+ and CD8+ T cell repertoires could not be compared. Only about 8-24% of top clones were present in all five regions of a tumor, suggesting spatial heterogeneity of tumor-infiltrating T cells. Consistent with antigen-driven expansion, pairs of tumor regions showed higher repertoire overlap (mean about 36%) than either tumor-adjacent pairs (around 17%) or tumor-blood pairs (approximately 14%). Only five patients were included in the study, and the authors note that the findings should be validated in a larger study. The top 250 clones made up a significantly larger repertoire fraction in tumors than in blood (p = 0.039).

TCRbeta-specific cDNA was reverse-transcribed from 500 ng total RNA using a constant-region primer and ProtoScript II reverse transcriptase. Three nested multiplex PCR rounds, following a slightly modified ARM-PCR procedure, were used to build the TCRbeta libraries. Each of the first two PCR rounds ran for approximately 10 cycles using multiplex TRBV1-TRBV30 forward primers together with a Cbeta reverse primer. A final 25-cycle PCR with Deep VentR polymerase added sample barcodes and Illumina adapters. Amplicons of 200-500 bp were gel-purified with a QIAquick gel extraction kit before sequencing. TCRbeta amplicons were sequenced on an Illumina HiSeq 2500 with 250-bp paired-end reads. The authors' pipeline ran thus. To recover full CDR3 sequences, reads were quality-trimmed using Trimmomatic v0.33 and paired reads were then merged using FLASH v1.2.11. V, D and J germline segments were assigned to the rearranged TCRbeta sequences by MiGEC v1.2.1b. Clonotype statistics, along with Shannon-Wiener diversity indices, were calculated using VDJtools v1.0.0. To reduce sampling bias, subsequent analyses other than the diversity analysis used only the 250 most abundant clonotypes in each sample. TCRdb reran the public reads through fastp at Q25 and MiXCR, keeping productive beta chains. Each record represents a unique CDR3 protein, reported with the most common genes and DNA among its rows. For this entry, the V and J calls and clone size follow TCRdb and not the study's own pipeline. The sample data list approximately 73,000 distinct CDR3 sequences, and 60% to 80% of these were observed just once. Clones ranked in the top ten supply roughly an eighth of the sample.

Without any cell sorting, total RNA and DNA were co-extracted from 20-30 mg of bulk tissue using the AllPrep DNA/RNA mini kit. Roughly five patients with histopathologically diagnosed primary liver carcinoma underwent surgical resection in China between late 2015 and early 2016. Chronic HBV infection was present in the patients, and the patients were treatment-naive at sampling. Five spatially separated regions were sampled from each tumor: the superior, inferior, left-lateral and right-lateral poles, plus the tumor centre. According to histology, viable tumor cells made up more than 90% of every tumor sample. Each fresh piece of tumor and adjacent tissue was cut in two, with one half stored in RNAlater at -80 degrees C and the other half sent for histology. The germline V gene sets CDR1 to MNHEY and CDR2 to SVGAGI. The CDR3, cysteine through phenylalanine, is 13 amino acids long. Of all the DNA, just the CDR3 is kept, 39 bases in frame from base 1.

A remark on this clonotype: Its antigen is currently not known. The junction differs from germline at one of its ends, possibly a read error.

This receptor chain uses TRBV6-5 and TRBJ1-1; the D gene is perhaps TRBD1, from 6 matching bases. Sequencing input: liver tumor tissue from sampling region 4. The cell subset or site label of this sample denotes: tumor region T4, right-lateral pole. This receptor was taken from a woman between 55 and 75 years old with primary liver carcinoma and hepatitis B virus infection. The bases read TGTGTCAGCAACCGGGACATCAACACTGAATCCTTCTTT. This yields the protein CVSNRDINTESFF.